This T cell receptor beta chain is from a study of CXCR3-negative and CXCR3-positive naive CD8 T cells. Overall study findings and caveats: For naive cells, CXCR3-negative and CXCR3-positive subsets had similar TRBV-TRBJ usage; for memory cells, usage differed. Much lower diversity was found in memory CD8+ cells, while both naive subsets had comparably high diversity. Against CXCR3-negative naive cells, CXCR3-positive naive cells showed more hydrophobic TRB CDR3s.

Notes on this clonotype: Its antigen is currently unknown.

TRB cDNA was prepared as libraries by UMI-labeled 5' RACE. For each CDR3 protein, TCRdb gives one entry from its re-call of the 5' RACE reads, without DNA. This table holds roughly 55,000 distinct CDR3 sequences. CDR3 length equals 15 residues. Germline assignment: CDR1 SGHVS and CDR2 FNYEAQ. CD45RO-CCR7+CD27+CD95- expression identified naive CD8+ T cells. The sequencing input was naive CXCR3+ CD8+ T cells from blood. Subset here: CD45RO-CCR7+CD27+CD95- naive CD8+ T cells expressing CXCR3 (TNR3+). This TCR was recovered from a human donor in good health. Some clones in this sample may be carry-over from other donors' samples. This sequence joins TRBV7-6 and TRBJ2-7; TCRdb's D call, TRBD1, is unchecked because there is no DNA. CDR3 residues: CASSQYGTGPYEQYF.